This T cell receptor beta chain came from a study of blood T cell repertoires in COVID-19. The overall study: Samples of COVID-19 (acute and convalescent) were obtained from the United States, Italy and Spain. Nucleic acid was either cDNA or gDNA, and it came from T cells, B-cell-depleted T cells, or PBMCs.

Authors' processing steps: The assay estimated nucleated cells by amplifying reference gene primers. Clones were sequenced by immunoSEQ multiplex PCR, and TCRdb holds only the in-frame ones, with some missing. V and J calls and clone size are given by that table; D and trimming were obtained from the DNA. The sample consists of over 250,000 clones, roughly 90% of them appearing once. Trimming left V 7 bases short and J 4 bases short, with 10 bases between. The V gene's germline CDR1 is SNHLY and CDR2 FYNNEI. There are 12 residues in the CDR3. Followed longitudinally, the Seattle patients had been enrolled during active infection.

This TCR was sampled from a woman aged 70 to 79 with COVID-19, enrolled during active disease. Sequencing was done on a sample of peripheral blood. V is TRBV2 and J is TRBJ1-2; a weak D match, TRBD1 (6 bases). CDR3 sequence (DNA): TGTGCCAGCAAGGGGGAATTCTATGGCTACACCTTC. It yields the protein CASKGEFYGYTF.